Listed here is a single TCR beta chain. Its specificity is unknown. This specimen comes from a study of cytomegalovirus exposure and HLA in healthy donors. A multiplex PCR was run with 60 Vbeta primers and 13 Jbeta primers. TCRdb's table, derived via immunoSEQ multiplex PCR, lists solely in-frame clones and lacks some. The sample carries about 210,000 clones, more than 65% recorded once. Broader study findings: A prior analysis recorded that most TCR beta V segments were productive about 87% or about 30% of the time. Association of 16,951 TCR beta sequences with HLA alleles was found at 0.05 false discovery rate in a later analysis.

Trimming left V 5 bases short and J 8 bases short, with 19 bases between. The CDR3 runs 15 residues. Germline lookup yields CDR1 SGHTA and CDR2 FQGNSA. Sequenced: PBMCs. This chain links TRBV7-2 with TRBJ2-4; weak D call: TRBD2 (7 bases). This sequence was found in a man between 35 and 55 years old in good health and CMV-seropositive. CDR3 coding DNA: TGTGCCAGCAGCAGGGAGGGGGGCTCGACGCACATTCAGTACTTC. It specifies CASSREGGSTHIQYF.